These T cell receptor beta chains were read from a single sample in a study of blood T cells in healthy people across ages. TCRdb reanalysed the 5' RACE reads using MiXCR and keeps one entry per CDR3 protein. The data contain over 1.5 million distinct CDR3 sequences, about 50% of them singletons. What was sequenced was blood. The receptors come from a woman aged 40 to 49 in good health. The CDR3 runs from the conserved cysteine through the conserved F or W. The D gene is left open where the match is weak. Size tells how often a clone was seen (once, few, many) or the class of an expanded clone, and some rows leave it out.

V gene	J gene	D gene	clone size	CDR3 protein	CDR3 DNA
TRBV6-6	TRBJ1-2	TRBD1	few	CASSYNRGDGYTF	TGTGCCAGCAGTTACAACAGGGGAGATGGCTACACCTTC
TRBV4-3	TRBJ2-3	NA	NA	CASSQDFGEIKTDTQYF	TGCGCCAGCAGCCAAGACTTCGGGGAGATAAAAACAGATACGCAGTATTTT
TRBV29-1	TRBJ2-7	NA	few	CSVQQGYEQYF	TGCAGCGTGCAACAGGGCTACGAGCAGTACTTC
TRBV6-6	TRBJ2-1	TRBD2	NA	CASRPQLAGGLDEQFF	TGTGCCAGCAGACCACAACTAGCGGGGGGGCTCGATGAGCAGTTCTTC
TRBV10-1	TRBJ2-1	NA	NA	CASSESSQKQFF	TGCGCCAGCAGTGAAAGTAGCCAAAAGCAGTTCTTC
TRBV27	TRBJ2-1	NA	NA	CASSTGTPYNEQFF	TGTGCCAGCAGTACCGGGACACCATACAATGAGCAGTTCTTC
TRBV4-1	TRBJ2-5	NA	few	CASSQRALETQYF	TGCGCCAGCAGCCAAAGGGCTCTAGAGACCCAGTACTTC
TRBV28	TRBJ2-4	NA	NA	CASSLVGGAQDIQYF	TGTGCCAGCAGTTTAGTGGGGGGGGCCCAAGACATTCAGTACTTC
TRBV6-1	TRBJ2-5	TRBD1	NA	CASRMPDRGWETQYF	TGTGCCAGCAGAATGCCGGACAGGGGATGGGAGACCCAGTACTTC
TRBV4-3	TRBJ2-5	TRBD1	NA	CASSQASGQGETQYF	TGCGCCAGCAGCCAGGCTTCGGGACAGGGAGAGACCCAGTACTTC
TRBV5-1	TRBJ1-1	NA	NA	CASSLDGRVGGTNTEAFF	TGCGCCAGCAGCTTGGATGGACGGGTAGGGGGAACGAACACTGAAGCTTTCTTT
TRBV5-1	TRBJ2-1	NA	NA	CASSSPAFNEQFF	TGCGCCAGCAGCTCTCCAGCCTTTAATGAGCAGTTCTTC
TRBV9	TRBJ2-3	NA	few	CASSVDRLSRTDTQYF	TGTGCCAGCAGCGTAGATCGACTATCCCGCACAGATACGCAGTATTTT
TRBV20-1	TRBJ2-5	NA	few	CSALWGGGETQYF	TGCAGTGCTTTATGGGGGGGCGGTGAGACCCAGTACTTC
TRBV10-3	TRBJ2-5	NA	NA	CAIGRGLNEQYF	TGTGCCATCGGAAGGGGATTGAATGAGCAGTACTTC
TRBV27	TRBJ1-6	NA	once	CASAGRALPDSPLHF	TGTGCTTCTGCCGGCCGAGCCCTTCCCGATTCACCCCTCCACTTT
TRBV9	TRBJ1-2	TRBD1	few	CASSVDHRGVYGYTF	TGTGCCAGCAGCGTAGACCACAGGGGGGTTTATGGCTACACCTTC
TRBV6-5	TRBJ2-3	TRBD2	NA	CVSSFVAGTSTDTQYF	TGTGTCAGCAGTTTCGTAGCGGGGACGAGCACAGATACGCAGTATTTT
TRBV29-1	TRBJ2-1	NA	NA	CSVGLSVNEQFF	TGCAGCGTTGGACTTAGCGTAAATGAGCAGTTCTTC
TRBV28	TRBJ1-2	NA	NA	CASGLSSANLNYGYTF	TGTGCCAGCGGTTTATCGTCCGCAAACCTAAACTATGGCTACACCTTC
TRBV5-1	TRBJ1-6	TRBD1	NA	CASSSITGTGGSPLHF	TGCGCCAGCAGCTCTATCACCGGGACAGGGGGATCACCCCTCCACTTT
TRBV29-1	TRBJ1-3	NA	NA	CSASQGLSGNTIYF	TGCAGCGCCAGTCAGGGTCTCTCTGGAAACACCATATATTTT
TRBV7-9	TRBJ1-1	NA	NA	CASSLDWGWTEAFF	TGTGCCAGCAGCTTAGACTGGGGATGGACTGAAGCTTTCTTT
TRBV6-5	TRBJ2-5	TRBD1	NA	CASSYWDSETQYF	TGTGCCAGCAGTTACTGGGACAGCGAGACCCAGTACTTC
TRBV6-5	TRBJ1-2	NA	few	CASSPYRAANYGYTF	TGTGCCAGCAGTCCCTACAGGGCAGCTAACTATGGCTACACCTTC
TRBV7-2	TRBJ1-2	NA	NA	CASTFAVSGWNGYTF	TGTGCCAGCACCTTCGCCGTTTCAGGGTGGAATGGCTACACCTTC
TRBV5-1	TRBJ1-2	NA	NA	CASSLGPDFNYGYTF	TGCGCCAGCAGCTTAGGGCCAGATTTCAACTATGGCTACACCTTC
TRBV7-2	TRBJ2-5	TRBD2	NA	CASSLGRGLDQETQYF	TGTGCCAGCAGCTTAGGGCGGGGACTAGATCAAGAGACCCAGTACTTC
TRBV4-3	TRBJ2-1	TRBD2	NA	CASSPEGLAGGYNEQFF	TGCGCCAGCAGCCCCGAGGGACTAGCGGGGGGTTACAATGAGCAGTTCTTC
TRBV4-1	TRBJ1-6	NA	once	CASSQVLGYSSYNSPLHF	TGCGCCAGCAGCCAAGTTTTGGGTTACAGCTCCTATAATTCACCCCTCCACTTT
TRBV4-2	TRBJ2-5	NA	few	CASSQALGGEETQYF	TGTGCCAGCAGCCAAGCGCTCGGGGGCGAAGAGACCCAGTACTTC
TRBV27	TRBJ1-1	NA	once	CASSLEDSNTEAFF	TGTGCCAGCAGTTTGGAGGACAGTAACACTGAAGCTTTCTTT
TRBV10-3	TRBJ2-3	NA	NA	CAISGTQKADTQYF	TGTGCCATCAGCGGGACCCAAAAGGCAGATACGCAGTATTTT
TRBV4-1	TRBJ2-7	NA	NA	CASSSKTGSYEQYF	TGCGCCAGCAGCTCTAAGACAGGCTCCTACGAGCAGTACTTC
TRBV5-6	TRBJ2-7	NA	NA	CASSLMCCSYNEQYF	TGTGCCAGCAGCTTGATGTGTTGCTCCTACAATGAGCAGTACTTC
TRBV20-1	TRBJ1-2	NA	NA	CSARHQHLYGYTF	TGCAGTGCTAGACATCAGCATCTCTATGGCTACACCTTC
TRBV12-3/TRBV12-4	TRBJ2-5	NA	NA	CASRSQTQETQYF	TGTGCCAGCAGATCTCAGACCCAAGAGACCCAGTACTTC
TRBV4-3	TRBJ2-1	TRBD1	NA	CASSQDAGTGFEQFF	TGCGCCAGCAGCCAAGATGCAGGGACAGGGTTTGAGCAGTTCTTC
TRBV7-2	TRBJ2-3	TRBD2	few	CASSLLLAVTTDTQYF	TGTGCCAGCAGCTTATTGCTAGCGGTGACCACAGATACGCAGTATTTT
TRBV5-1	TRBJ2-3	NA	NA	CASSITGDPSTDTQYF	TGCGCCAGCAGCATCACAGGAGACCCTAGCACAGATACGCAGTATTTT